These T cell receptor beta chains were read from a single sample in a study of T cell responses to AZD1222 COVID-19 vaccine. The repertoire was sequenced with immunoSEQ multiplex PCR; TCRdb's copy has only in-frame clones and lacks some. The table lists 100,000 to 120,000 clones, 85% to 90% of them singletons. Material: peripheral blood, obtained 28 days after the second AZD1222 dose. Every receptor here comes from an adult who received the AZD1222 COVID-19 vaccine. Both conserved end residues are part of each CDR3. Each record gives: V gene, D gene, J gene, clone size, CDR3 DNA, CDR3 protein. The D gene is left open where the match is weak. Not all rows give a size; the values are once, few, many and, for expanded clones, a class.

>TRBV18|NA|TRBJ1-6|once
TGTGCCAGCTCACCACTGGGGCGAGAAAGTTCACCCCTCCACTTT
CASSPLGRESSPLHF
>TRBV5-1|TRBD1|TRBJ2-7|NA
TGCGCCAGCAGCCCTTCGGACAGGCGAACCTACGAGCAGTACTTC
CASSPSDRRTYEQYF
>TRBV7-3|NA|TRBJ2-7|NA
TGTGCCAGCAGCGCGGACCCTTTCGACGAGCAGTACTTC
CASSADPFDEQYF
>TRBV29-1|NA|TRBJ2-5|NA
TGCAGCGTTGCTTGGACAGAAGAGACCCAGTACTTC
CSVAWTEETQYF
>TRBV7-6|NA|TRBJ1-3|NA
TGTGCCAGCAGCTTTGGGGAAGCGGGTGCTGGAAACACCATATATTTT
CASSFGEAGAGNTIYF
>TRBV4-2|TRBD2|TRBJ2-2|once
TGTGCCAGCAGCCAAGATACTAGCGGGAGCGTGAACACCGGGGAGCTGTTTTTT
CASSQDTSGSVNTGELFF
>TRBV30|NA|TRBJ2-5|NA
TGTGCCTGGAGACCGTACCAAGAGACCCAGTACTTC
CAWRPYQETQYF
>TRBV4-2|TRBD2|TRBJ2-7|NA
TGTGCCAGCAGCCTCGCTTCGAGCGGGAGGGCTCGCGAGCAGTACTTC
CASSLASSGRAREQYF
>TRBV6-5|TRBD1|TRBJ2-1|NA
TGTGCCAGCAGTTACTCGAGCGGACGACAGGGAAATGAGCAGTTCTTC
CASSYSSGRQGNEQFF
>TRBV28|TRBD1|TRBJ1-1|NA
TGTGCCAGCAGGGAACAGGGGGCGTCCCGCACTGAAGCTTTCTTT
CASREQGASRTEAFF
>TRBV3-1/TRBV3-2|TRBD1|TRBJ2-7|NA
TGTGCCAGCAGCCCCACTTCGACAGGGCTTCACGAGCAGTACTTC
CASSPTSTGLHEQYF
>TRBV29-1|TRBD1|TRBJ1-2|NA
TGCAGCGTGCGAGACAGGGGGCTGGGAGGTGGCTACACCTTC
CSVRDRGLGGGYTF
>TRBV7-8|NA|TRBJ1-1|NA
TGTGCCAGCACCACTCTAGGGGTACGGAACACTGAAGCTTTCTTT
CASTTLGVRNTEAFF
>TRBV7-9|TRBD2|TRBJ2-1|NA
TGTGCCAGCAGCTTAGAGGTTGGCGGGAGTTCAGGCAATGAGCAGTTCTTC
CASSLEVGGSSGNEQFF
>TRBV25-1|TRBD2|TRBJ2-5|NA
TGTGCCAGCACCGAGGGAGCGGGAGTAAGAGAGACCCAGTACTTC
CASTEGAGVRETQYF
>TRBV18|NA|TRBJ1-4|NA
TGTGCCAGCTCACCACAGGGGCAGACTGAAAAACTGTTTTTT
CASSPQGQTEKLFF
>TRBV7-9|NA|TRBJ2-7|NA
TGTGCCAGCAGCGTGACAGGATCCTACGAGCAGTACTTC
CASSVTGSYEQYF
>TRBV2|TRBD1|TRBJ1-2|NA
TGTGCCAGCAGTCGACAGGGCGGCACCTACACCTTC
CASSRQGGTYTF
>TRBV28|NA|TRBJ2-7|NA
TGTGCCAGCAGTCGGGGGCGCGAGTACTTC
CASSRGREYF
>TRBV5-6|TRBD2|TRBJ2-7|NA
TGTGCCAGCAGCACCTGGACTAGCGGGATCCACGAGCAGTACTTC
CASSTWTSGIHEQYF
>TRBV27|NA|TRBJ2-4|NA
TGTGCCAGCAGCCGGGGGAACACGCTTCTAGCCAAAAACATTCAGTACTTC
CASSRGNTLLAKNIQYF
>TRBV10-3|NA|TRBJ2-3|NA
TGTGCCATCAGGGCGGACAGATCGACCTCTAGCACAGATACGCAGTATTTT
CAIRADRSTSSTDTQYF
>TRBV3-1/TRBV3-2|NA|TRBJ1-1|NA
TGTGCCAGCAGCCCTGGGCGGACATTGAACACTGAAGCTTTCTTT
CASSPGRTLNTEAFF
>TRBV29-1|TRBD2|TRBJ2-2|NA
TGCAGCGTCTCCACTAGCGGGGGCTACACCGGGGAGCTGTTTTTT
CSVSTSGGYTGELFF
>TRBV19|NA|TRBJ2-5|NA
TGTGCCAGTAGTGTCGGGAGTTTGCGGGGTAGAGGAGAGACCCAGTACTTC
CASSVGSLRGRGETQYF
>TRBV19|TRBD2|TRBJ2-1|NA
TGTGCCAGTAGTATGGGACTATCTCCAAAGAATGAGCAGTTCTTC
CASSMGLSPKNEQFF
>TRBV27|TRBD1|TRBJ2-3|NA
TGTGCCAGCAGTCAACGACAGGGGTACACAGATACGCAGTATTTT
CASSQRQGYTDTQYF
>TRBV9|TRBD1|TRBJ2-6|NA
TGTGCCAGCAGCGTTCGGACAGGGGCCTTCTCTGGGGCCAACGTCCTGACTTTC
CASSVRTGAFSGANVLTF
>TRBV25-1|NA|TRBJ2-7|NA
TGTGCCAGCAGTTCCGCTGGGGGGCCGTTTTACTTC
CASSSAGGPFYF
>TRBV5-4|TRBD2|TRBJ2-3|NA
TGTGCCAGCAGCCAGGGGACTAGCGGATTCACAGATACGCAGTATTTT
CASSQGTSGFTDTQYF
>TRBV5-5|TRBD2|TRBJ2-1|NA
TGTGCCAGCAGCCCTGGACTAGCGGGCTCGTACAATGAGCAGTTCTTC
CASSPGLAGSYNEQFF